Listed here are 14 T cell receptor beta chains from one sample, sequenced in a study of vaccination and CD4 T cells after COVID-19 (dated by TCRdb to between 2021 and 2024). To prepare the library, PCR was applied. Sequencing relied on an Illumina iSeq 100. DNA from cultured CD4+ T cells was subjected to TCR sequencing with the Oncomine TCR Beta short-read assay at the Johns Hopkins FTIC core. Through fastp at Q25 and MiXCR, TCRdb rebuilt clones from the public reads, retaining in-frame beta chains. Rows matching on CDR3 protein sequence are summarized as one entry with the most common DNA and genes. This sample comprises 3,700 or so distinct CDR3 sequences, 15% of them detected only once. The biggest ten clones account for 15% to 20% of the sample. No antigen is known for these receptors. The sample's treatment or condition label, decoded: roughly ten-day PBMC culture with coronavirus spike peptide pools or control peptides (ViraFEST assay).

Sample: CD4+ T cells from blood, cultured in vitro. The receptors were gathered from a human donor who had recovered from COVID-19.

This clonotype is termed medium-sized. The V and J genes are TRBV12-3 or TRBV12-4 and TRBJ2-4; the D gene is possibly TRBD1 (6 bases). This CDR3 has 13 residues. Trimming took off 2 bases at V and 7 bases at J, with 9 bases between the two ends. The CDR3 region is CASSLLGQNIQYF. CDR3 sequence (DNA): TGTGCCAGCAGTTTACTCGGACAGAACATTCAGTACTTC.

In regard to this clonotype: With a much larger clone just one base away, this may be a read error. The CDR3 protein is CASSYSHRGVCGYTF. The DNA for the CDR3 is TGTGCCAGCAGTTACTCCCACAGGGGGGTCTGTGGCTACACCTTC. The chain has TRBV6-5 and TRBJ1-2, with TRBD1 identical over 8 bases. This CDR3 comprises 15 residues. The germline V gene encodes CDR1 MNHEY and CDR2 SVGAGI. The J segment lost 7 bases and the V segment lost 0 bases, leaving 7 bases of the junction unmatched.

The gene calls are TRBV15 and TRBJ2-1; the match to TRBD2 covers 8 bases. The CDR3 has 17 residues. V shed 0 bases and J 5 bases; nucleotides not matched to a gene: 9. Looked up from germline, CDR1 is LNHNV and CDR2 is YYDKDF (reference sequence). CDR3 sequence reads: CATSRDRSGVGDNEQFF. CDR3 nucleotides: TGTGCCACCAGCAGAGATCGTAGCGGGGTCGGTGACAATGAGCAGTTCTTC.

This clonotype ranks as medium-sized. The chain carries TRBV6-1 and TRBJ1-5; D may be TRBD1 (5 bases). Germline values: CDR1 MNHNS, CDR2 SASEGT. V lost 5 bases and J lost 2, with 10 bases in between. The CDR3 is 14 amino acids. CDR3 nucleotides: TGTGCCAGCAGTCGGGGGGTTGGCAATCAGCCCCAGCATTTT. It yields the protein CASSRGVGNQPQHF.

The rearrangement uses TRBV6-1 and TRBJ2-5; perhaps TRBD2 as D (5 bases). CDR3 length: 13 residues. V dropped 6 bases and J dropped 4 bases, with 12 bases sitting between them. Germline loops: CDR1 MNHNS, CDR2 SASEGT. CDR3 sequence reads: CASSASGRETQYF. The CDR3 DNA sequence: TGTGCCAGCAGCGCCTCGGGGAGAGAGACCCAGTACTTC.

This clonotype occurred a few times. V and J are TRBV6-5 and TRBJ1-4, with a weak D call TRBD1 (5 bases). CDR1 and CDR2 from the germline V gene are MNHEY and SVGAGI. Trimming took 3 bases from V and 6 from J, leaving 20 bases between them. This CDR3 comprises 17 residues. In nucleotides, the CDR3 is TGTGCCAGCAGTTATATCCCCCCGGGTAGGGGAGATGAAAAACTGTTTTTT. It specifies CASSYIPPGRGDEKLFF.

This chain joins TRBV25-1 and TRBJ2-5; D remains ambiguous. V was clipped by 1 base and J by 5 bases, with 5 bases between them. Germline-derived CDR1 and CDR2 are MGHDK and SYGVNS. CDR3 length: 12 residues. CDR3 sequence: CASSESLETQYF. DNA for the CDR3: TGTGCCAGCAGTGAATCGTTGGAGACCCAGTACTTC.

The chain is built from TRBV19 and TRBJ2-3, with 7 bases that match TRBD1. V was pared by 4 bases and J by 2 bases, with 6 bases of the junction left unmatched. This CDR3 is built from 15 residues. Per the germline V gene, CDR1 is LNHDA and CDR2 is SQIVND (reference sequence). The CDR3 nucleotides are TGTGCCAGTAGTACCGGGACAGCTCACACAGATACGCAGTATTTT. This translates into CASSTGTAHTDTQYF.

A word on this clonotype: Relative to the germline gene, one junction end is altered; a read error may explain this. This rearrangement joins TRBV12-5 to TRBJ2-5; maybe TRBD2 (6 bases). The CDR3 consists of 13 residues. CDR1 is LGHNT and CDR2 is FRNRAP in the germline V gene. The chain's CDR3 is CTSRGGAEETQYF. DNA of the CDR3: TGTACTAGCCGGGGAGGCGCAGAAGAGACCCAGTACTTC.

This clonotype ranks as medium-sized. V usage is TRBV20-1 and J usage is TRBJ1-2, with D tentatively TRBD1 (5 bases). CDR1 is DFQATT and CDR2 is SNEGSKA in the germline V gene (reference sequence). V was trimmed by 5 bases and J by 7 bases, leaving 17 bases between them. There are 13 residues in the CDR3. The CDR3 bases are TGCAGTGCTCGCGATGGAGGGGTTGTTGGCTACACCTTC. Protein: CSARDGGVVGYTF.

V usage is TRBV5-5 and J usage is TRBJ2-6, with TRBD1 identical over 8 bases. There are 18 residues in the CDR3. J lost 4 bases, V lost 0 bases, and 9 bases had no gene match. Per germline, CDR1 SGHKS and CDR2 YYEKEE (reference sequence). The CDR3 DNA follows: TGTGCCAGCAGCTTGGCGCCGACAGGGGCGGGGGGGGCCAACGTCCTGACTTTC. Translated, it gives CASSLAPTGAGGANVLTF.

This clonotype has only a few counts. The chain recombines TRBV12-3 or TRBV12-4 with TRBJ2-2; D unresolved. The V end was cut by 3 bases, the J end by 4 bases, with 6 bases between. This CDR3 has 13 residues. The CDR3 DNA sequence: TGTGCCAGCAGTTTGACCTTCACCGGGGAGCTGTTTTTT. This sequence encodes CASSLTFTGELFF.

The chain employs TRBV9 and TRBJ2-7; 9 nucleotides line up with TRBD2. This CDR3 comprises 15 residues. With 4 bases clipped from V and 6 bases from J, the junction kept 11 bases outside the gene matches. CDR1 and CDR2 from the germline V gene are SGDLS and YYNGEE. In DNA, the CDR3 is TGTGCCAGCAGCCCTAGACTAGCGGCGGGTCCCGAGCAGTACTTC. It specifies CASSPRLAAGPEQYF.

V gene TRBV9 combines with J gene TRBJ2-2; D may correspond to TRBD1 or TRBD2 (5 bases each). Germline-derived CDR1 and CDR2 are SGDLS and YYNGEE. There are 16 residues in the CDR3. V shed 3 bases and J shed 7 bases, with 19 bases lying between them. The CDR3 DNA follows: TGTGCCAGCAGCGGGGGGTATAGGGTGCCCGGCGGGGAGCTGTTTTTT. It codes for CASSGGYRVPGGELFF.